The rows below give T cell receptor beta chains drawn from one sample of a study of blood T cell repertoires in COVID-19. Sequencing was performed with immunoSEQ multiplex PCR; in TCRdb, only in-frame clones are kept and a portion is missing. Among 50,000 to 60,000 clones listed, approximately 86% were seen once. Input material: peripheral blood. Receptors originate from a man between 40 and 49 years old with acute or convalescent COVID-19. CDR3s include the opening cysteine and the closing phenylalanine or tryptophan. A D gene is named only where the DNA matches it firmly. For some rows the clone size is stated as once, few or many, or as a class when expanded; others skip it.

abundance: once
j_gene: TRBJ1-6
v_gene: TRBV11-2
d_gene: TRBD1
CDR3nt: TGTGCCAGCAGCTCGCTCAGGGGGCGAGGATCACCCCTCCACTTT
CDR3aa: CASSSLRGRGSPLHF

abundance: NA
j_gene: TRBJ1-2
v_gene: TRBV30
d_gene: NA
CDR3nt: TGTGCCTGGAGTTCGTTCTATGGCTACACCTTC
CDR3aa: CAWSSFYGYTF

abundance: NA
j_gene: TRBJ1-5
v_gene: TRBV20-1
d_gene: TRBD1
CDR3nt: TGCAGTGCTAGTAAACAGGGGCGCAATCAGCCCCAGCATTTT
CDR3aa: CSASKQGRNQPQHF

abundance: NA
j_gene: TRBJ2-7
v_gene: TRBV7-2
d_gene: NA
CDR3nt: TGTGCCAGCAGCTTATCACCGGGAGACTCCTACGAGCAGTACTTC
CDR3aa: CASSLSPGDSYEQYF

abundance: NA
j_gene: TRBJ2-7
v_gene: TRBV12-3/TRBV12-4
d_gene: NA
CDR3nt: TGTGCCAGCAGTTTGGCACCTTACGAGCAGTACTTC
CDR3aa: CASSLAPYEQYF

abundance: once
j_gene: TRBJ2-1
v_gene: TRBV4-1
d_gene: TRBD2
CDR3nt: TGCGCCAGCAGCCAAGAATATGGACTAGCGGGAATGCAGTTCTTC
CDR3aa: CASSQEYGLAGMQFF

abundance: few
j_gene: TRBJ1-5
v_gene: TRBV2
d_gene: TRBD1
CDR3nt: TGTGCCAGCAGCCGGTCAGGGGGCGGGGGAGCCCAGCATTTT
CDR3aa: CASSRSGGGGAQHF

abundance: NA
j_gene: TRBJ1-1
v_gene: TRBV6-5
d_gene: NA
CDR3nt: TGTGCCAGCAGTATCGGTTCCGCTGAAGCTTTCTTT
CDR3aa: CASSIGSAEAFF

abundance: NA
j_gene: TRBJ2-6
v_gene: TRBV5-1
d_gene: NA
CDR3nt: TGCGCCAGCAGCCCCGTCTCTGGGGCCAACGTCCTGACTTTC
CDR3aa: CASSPVSGANVLTF

abundance: NA
j_gene: TRBJ1-2
v_gene: TRBV7-8
d_gene: TRBD1
CDR3nt: TGTGCCAGCAGCCGAGACAGGGGGCTTATCTATGGCTACACCTTC
CDR3aa: CASSRDRGLIYGYTF

abundance: NA
j_gene: TRBJ2-2
v_gene: TRBV15
d_gene: TRBD1
CDR3nt: TGTGCCACAGGGATCGGGGCAGGGGGCACCGGGGAGCTGTTTTTT
CDR3aa: CATGIGAGGTGELFF

abundance: NA
j_gene: TRBJ2-1
v_gene: TRBV5-1
d_gene: NA
CDR3nt: TGCGCCAGCAGCTGGGCCGGGACAACCTCCTACAATGAGCAGTTCTTC
CDR3aa: CASSWAGTTSYNEQFF

abundance: NA
j_gene: TRBJ2-5
v_gene: TRBV4-2
d_gene: NA
CDR3nt: TGTGCCAGCAGCCAAGATGGAACCCCGGGAGAGACCCAGTACTTC
CDR3aa: CASSQDGTPGETQYF

abundance: NA
j_gene: TRBJ2-1
v_gene: TRBV5-1
d_gene: NA
CDR3nt: TGCGCCAGCAGCTTGCGGGACTCCTACAATGAGCAGTTCTTC
CDR3aa: CASSLRDSYNEQFF

abundance: NA
j_gene: TRBJ2-6
v_gene: TRBV7-2
d_gene: NA
CDR3nt: TGTGCCAGCAGCCCACAATCTCCAGGTTCTGGGGCCAACGTCCTGACTTTC
CDR3aa: CASSPQSPGSGANVLTF

abundance: NA
j_gene: TRBJ2-3
v_gene: TRBV10-2
d_gene: TRBD2
CDR3nt: TGCGCCAGCAGTGGGTGGGTGTCGGGAGGTGCTACAGATACGCAGTATTTT
CDR3aa: CASSGWVSGGATDTQYF

abundance: NA
j_gene: TRBJ1-2
v_gene: TRBV5-6
d_gene: NA
CDR3nt: TGTGCCAGCAGCTTAATGGGACTTAGTAACTATGGCTACACCTTC
CDR3aa: CASSLMGLSNYGYTF

abundance: NA
j_gene: TRBJ2-3
v_gene: TRBV6-5
d_gene: NA
CDR3nt: TGTGCCAGCAGTTCAGGGTTAACCCAACTCACAGATACGCAGTATTTT
CDR3aa: CASSSGLTQLTDTQYF

abundance: NA
j_gene: TRBJ1-2
v_gene: TRBV6-5
d_gene: TRBD1
CDR3nt: TGTGCCGGCACAAGACAGGGGACGAATTATGGCTACACCTTC
CDR3aa: CAGTRQGTNYGYTF

abundance: NA
j_gene: TRBJ1-5
v_gene: TRBV19
d_gene: NA
CDR3nt: TGTGCCAGTAGTATAGATAAAAGCTTCAATCAGCCCCAGCATTTT
CDR3aa: CASSIDKSFNQPQHF

abundance: once
j_gene: TRBJ2-4
v_gene: TRBV21-1
d_gene: NA
CDR3nt: TGTGCCAGCAGCACTAAAGCCCCCTACGGTTTAGCCAAAAACATTCAGTACTTC
CDR3aa: CASSTKAPYGLAKNIQYF